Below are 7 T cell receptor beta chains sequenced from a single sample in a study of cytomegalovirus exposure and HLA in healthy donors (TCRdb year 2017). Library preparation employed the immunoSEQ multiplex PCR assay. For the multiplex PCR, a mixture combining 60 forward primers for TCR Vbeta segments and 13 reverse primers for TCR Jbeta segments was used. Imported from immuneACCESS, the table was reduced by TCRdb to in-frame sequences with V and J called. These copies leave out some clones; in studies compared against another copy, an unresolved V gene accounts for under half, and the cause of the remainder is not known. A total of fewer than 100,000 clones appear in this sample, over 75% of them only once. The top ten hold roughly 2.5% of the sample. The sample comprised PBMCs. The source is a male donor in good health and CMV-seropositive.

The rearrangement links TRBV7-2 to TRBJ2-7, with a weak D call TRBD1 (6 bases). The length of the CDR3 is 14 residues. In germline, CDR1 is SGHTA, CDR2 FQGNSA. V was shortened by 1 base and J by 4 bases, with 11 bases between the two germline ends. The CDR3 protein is CASSLGGGSYEQYF. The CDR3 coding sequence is TGTGCCAGCAGCTTAGGTGGGGGCAGTTACGAGCAGTACTTC.

CDR3 sequence (DNA): TGTGCCAGCGGGGGGGTTGGGTTAAGCTACACCTTC. Protein product: CASGGVGLSYTF. The chain uses TRBV7-3 and TRBJ1-2, with a tentative D call TRBD1 (5 bases). The CDR3 runs to 12 residues. Per the germline V gene, CDR1 is SGHTA and CDR2 is FQGTGA. V was clipped by 8 bases and J by 9 bases, with 16 bases between them.

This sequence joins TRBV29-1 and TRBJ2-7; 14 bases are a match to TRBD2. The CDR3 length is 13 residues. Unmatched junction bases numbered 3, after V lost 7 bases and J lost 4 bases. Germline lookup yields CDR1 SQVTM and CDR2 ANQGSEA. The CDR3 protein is CSAGTSGGYEQYF. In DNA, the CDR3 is TGCAGCGCTGGGACTAGCGGGGGTTACGAGCAGTACTTC.

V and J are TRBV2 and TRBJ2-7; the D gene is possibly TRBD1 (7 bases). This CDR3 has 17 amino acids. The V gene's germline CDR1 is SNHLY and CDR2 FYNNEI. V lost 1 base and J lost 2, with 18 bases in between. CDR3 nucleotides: TGTGCCAGCAGTGAAGGCCCCAGACTCAGGGGGGCCTACGAGCAGTACTTC. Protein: CASSEGPRLRGAYEQYF.

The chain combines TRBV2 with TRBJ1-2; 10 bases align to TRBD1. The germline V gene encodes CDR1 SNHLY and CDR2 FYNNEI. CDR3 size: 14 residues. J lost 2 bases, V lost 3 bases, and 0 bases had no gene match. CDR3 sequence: CASSEDRGNYGYTF. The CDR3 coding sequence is TGTGCCAGCAGTGAGGACAGGGGGAACTATGGCTACACCTTC.

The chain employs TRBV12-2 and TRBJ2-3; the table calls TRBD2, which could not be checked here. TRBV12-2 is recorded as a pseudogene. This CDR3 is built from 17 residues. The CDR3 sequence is CASRLMGTGRATDTQYF. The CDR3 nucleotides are TGTGCAAGTCGCTTAATGGGGACGGGGAGGGCCACAGATACGCAGTATTTT.

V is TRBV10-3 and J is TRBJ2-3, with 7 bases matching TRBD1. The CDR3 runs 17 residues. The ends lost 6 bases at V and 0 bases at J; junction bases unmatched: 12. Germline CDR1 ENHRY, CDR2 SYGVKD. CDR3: CAIRDSDRVESTDTQYF. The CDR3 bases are TGTGCCATCAGGGATTCCGACAGGGTGGAAAGCACAGATACGCAGTATTTT.